This entry features one T cell receptor (beta chain) sequence. Its antigen is unidentified. V was clipped by 2 bases and J by 5 bases, with 8 bases between them. This CDR3 has 13 amino acids. Germline V CDR1 and CDR2: SGHRS, YFSETQ. These data come from a study of shared clonotypes between healthy human individuals. Study outcomes and limitations: Sorted-subset sequencing was shown by rarefaction to be incomplete despite large depth.

Genomic DNA belonging to each subset was distributed in equal measure over several immunoSEQ plates. Sorted-subset replicate PCR reactions were performed with about 210 ng DNA, corresponding to roughly 30,000 T cell genomes. In the original workflow: ImmunoSEQ only sent back junction sequences with no quality scores, so filtering was done differently. The table came from immunoSEQ multiplex PCR; TCRdb's copy has only in-frame clones and leaves some out. V and J calls plus clone size are reproduced from that table; the DNA served to infer D and trimming. The sample carries roughly 2.2 million clones, approximately 95% recorded once.

This clonotype was obtained from a man aged 18 to 29 in good health. Some clones in this sample may be carry-over from other donors' samples. This chain connects TRBV5-1 to TRBJ1-5; no definite D call. Sample: naive CD4+ T cells from PBMCs. The subset: CD45RA+ positively selected. CDR3 loop: CASSLSADQPQHF. In DNA, the CDR3 is TGCGCCAGCAGCTTAAGCGCAGATCAGCCCCAGCATTTT.